Following are 17 T cell receptor beta chains from one sample sequenced in a study of control samples from healthy donors and cancer patients. Repertoires were generated with immunoSEQ multiplex PCR, while TCRdb's copy carries only in-frame clones and drops some. The sample yields some 130,000 clones, 90% seen once. The sequenced sample consisted of blood. These receptors came from a man aged 40-49 years in good health.

Written as DNA, the CDR3 is TGTGCCAGCAGTTACCCGGAGACCCAGTACTTC. This sequence encodes CASSYPETQYF. The V call is TRBV6-2 or TRBV6-3, the J call TRBJ2-5; D gene unclear. CDR3 length: 11 amino acids. The germline V gene has CDR1 MNHEY and CDR2 SVGEGT. V dropped 2 bases and J dropped 5 bases, with 3 bases sitting between them.

This rearrangement joins TRBV6-6 to TRBJ1-5; D gene ambiguous. The CDR3 is 13 residues long. V lost 2 bases and J lost 7, with 9 bases in between. From germline, CDR1 is MNHNY and CDR2 SVGAGI (reference sequence). The CDR3 nucleotides are TGTGCCAGCAGTTACGCGTTTGGGCAGCCCCAGCATTTT. Residues: CASSYAFGQPQHF.

The chain recombines TRBV6-1 with TRBJ2-1; maybe TRBD2 (7 bases). V lost 7 bases, J lost 6 bases, and 16 bases lay in between. This CDR3 region has 14 residues. Germline V gives CDR1 MNHNS, CDR2 SASEGT. The CDR3 DNA reads TGTGCCAGCAACGGGGCGGGGGCTTCCAATGAGCAGTTCTTC. It is translated as CASNGAGASNEQFF.

This chain links TRBV30 with TRBJ2-7; D assignment may be TRBD1 or TRBD2 (5 bases each). The germline gives CDR1 GTSNPN, CDR2 SVGIG (reference sequence). V lost 3 bases and J 3 bases, leaving 15 bases between the germline ends. The CDR3 spans 14 residues. CDR3 coding DNA: TGTGCCTGGAGGGAGTTCGGGGCCTTCTACGAGCAGTACTTC. This sequence encodes CAWREFGAFYEQYF.

The V gene is TRBV9, the J gene TRBJ2-3; 12 bases match TRBD1. Germline V CDR1 and CDR2: SGDLS, YYNGEE. The CDR3 covers 16 residues. The V and J ends lost 3 bases and 2 bases, in that order; junction bases with no gene match: 4. The CDR3 region is CASSAGQGAYTDTQYF. The DNA for the CDR3 is TGTGCCAGCAGCGCGGGACAGGGGGCTTACACAGATACGCAGTATTTT.

To note about this clone: An end of the junction differs from the germline gene, which may be a read error. This chain connects TRBV7-7 to TRBJ2-5; 8 nucleotides align to TRBD1. The germline V gene encodes CDR1 SSHAT and CDR2 FNYEAQ (reference sequence). The CDR3 sequence is 15 residues long. The CDR3 bases are TGTGCTAGCAGCTTAATGACAGGGGTGGGAGAGACCCAGTACTTC. Protein: CASSLMTGVGETQYF.

The chain's CDR3 is CASSLGPGGLSYNEQFF. DNA for the CDR3: TGTGCCAGCAGCCTTGGCCCGGGGGGCCTCTCCTACAATGAGCAGTTCTTC. The gene calls are TRBV28 and TRBJ2-1; D might be TRBD2 (7 bases). V lost 6 bases and J 0 bases, leaving 18 bases between the germline ends. There are 17 residues in the CDR3. Germline V gene data show CDR1 as MDHEN and CDR2 as SYDVKM. The entire variable domain, with the rest obtained from reference TRBV28 and TRBJ2-1, is as follows: DVKVTQSSRYLVKRTGEKVFLECVQDMDHENMFWYRQDPGLGLRLIYFSYDVKMKEKGDIPEGYSVSREKKERFSLILESASTNQTSMYLCASSLGPGGLSYNEQFFGPGTRLTVL.

The V and J genes are TRBV6-5 and TRBJ2-7, with D hard to call. The CDR3 loop spans 11 amino acids. CDR1 is MNHEY, CDR2 SVGAGI, per germline. V was cut by 6 bases and J by 0 bases, with 3 bases left in between. The CDR3 spells CASRDSYEQYF. The CDR3 bases are TGTGCCAGCAGGGACTCCTACGAGCAGTACTTC.

The chain has TRBV9 and TRBJ2-1; tentatively, D is TRBD1 (5 bases). Germline V lookup: CDR1 SGDLS, CDR2 YYNGEE. Trimming removed 5 bases from V and 5 bases from J, with 11 bases in between. This CDR3 comprises 13 residues. This CDR3 is CASRRAGNNEQFF. The CDR3 DNA reads as TGTGCCAGCAGAAGGGCAGGGAACAATGAGCAGTTCTTC.

The chain carries TRBV6-5 and TRBJ1-1; D unresolved. This CDR3 is built from 15 residues. Trimming pared 6 bases from V and 4 bases from J, leaving 18 bases between. Germline-derived CDR1 and CDR2 are MNHEY and SVGAGI. In DNA form, the CDR3 reads TGTGCCAGCAGAGAGAATCCTCGTTCGATCACTGAAGCTTTCTTT. It encodes CASRENPRSITEAFF.

V gene TRBV6-6 combines with J gene TRBJ1-6; D ambiguous. In germline, CDR1 is MNHNY, CDR2 SVGAGI (reference sequence). The CDR3 has 12 amino acids. Trimming took 9 bases from V and 9 from J, leaving 12 bases between them. CDR3 DNA sequence: TGTGCCAGTGTCGGAGAGGGTTCACCCCTCCACTTT. Protein sequence: CASVGEGSPLHF.

V usage is TRBV2 and J usage is TRBJ2-1; 12 nucleotides match TRBD1. The CDR3 has 14 amino acids. Germline V gives CDR1 SNHLY, CDR2 FYNNEI. V gave up 4 bases and J gave up 9 bases; unmatched junction bases: 4. The CDR3 sequence: CASSVGTGGVEQFF. In nucleotides, the CDR3 is TGTGCCAGCAGTGTTGGGACAGGGGGCGTTGAGCAGTTCTTC.

The chain is built from TRBV4-2 and TRBJ2-7; D possibly uses TRBD1 or TRBD2 (5 bases each). V lost 4 bases and J lost 4, with 11 bases in between. Per germline, CDR1 LGHNA and CDR2 YNFKEQ. This CDR3 contains 13 residues. The CDR3 coding sequence is TGTGCCAGCAGCCTTACCAGGGAGTACGAGCAGTACTTC. Amino acid sequence: CASSLTREYEQYF.

This chain joins TRBV7-2 and TRBJ2-3, with no clear D. Germline-derived CDR1 and CDR2 are SGHTA and FQGNSA. The CDR3 is made up of 14 amino acids. Deletions cut 1 base from V and 6 bases from J, with 11 bases between. The CDR3 DNA sequence: TGTGCCAGCAGCTTAGATAACCCGAGGGATACGCAGTATTTT. It is translated as CASSLDNPRDTQYF.

This chain uses TRBV19 with TRBJ1-1, with D uncertain. This CDR3 has 15 residues. Trimming left V 1 base short and J 4 bases short, with 13 bases between. Germline loops: CDR1 LNHDA, CDR2 SQIVND (reference sequence). DNA for the CDR3: TGTGCCAGTAGTATAGGATCAGGACTGGGCACTGAAGCTTTCTTT. Residues: CASSIGSGLGTEAFF.

The rearrangement joins TRBV11-2 to TRBJ1-2; 7 bases agree with TRBD1. Germline trimming cut 5 bases from V and 0 bases from J; bases unmatched to any gene: 9. Germline CDR1 is SGHAT and CDR2 is FQNNGV. The length of the CDR3 is 16 residues. The CDR3 sequence: CASSPSDRPANYGYTF. The CDR3 nucleotides are TGTGCCAGCAGCCCCTCGGACAGGCCAGCTAACTATGGCTACACCTTC.

The V gene is TRBV9, the J gene TRBJ2-2; possibly TRBD1 for D (6 bases). V lost 3 bases and J lost 2, with 14 bases in between. The CDR3 has 16 residues. CDR1 is SGDLS, CDR2 YYNGEE, per germline. CDR3 coding DNA: TGTGCCAGCAGCGGACAGGTTCTGCGAAACACCGGGGAGCTGTTTTTT. It codes for CASSGQVLRNTGELFF.